These 29 T cell receptor beta chains were all obtained from the same sample, sequenced in a study of Tregs in tolerant kidney transplant recipients. The table came from immunoSEQ multiplex PCR; TCRdb's copy has only in-frame clones and leaves some out. The data show about 31,000 clones, with 82% seen just once and more than 2% held by the top ten. These TCRs are of unknown antigen specificity. The specimen was Tregs from blood cultured with allogeneic cells. The receptors were sampled from a human donor in good health.

In its sample, this clone was seen once. This chain joins TRBV4-2 and TRBJ2-2; TRBD2 matches at 12 bases. The trim removed 5 bases at V and 3 bases at J, leaving 10 bases unmatched. There are 18 residues in the CDR3. CDR1 is LGHNA and CDR2 is YNFKEQ in the germline V gene. This chain's CDR3 is CASSYGTSGPSDTGELFF. The CDR3 DNA follows: TGTGCCAGCAGCTATGGGACTAGCGGGCCGTCCGACACCGGGGAGCTGTTTTTT.

V usage is TRBV29-1 and J usage is TRBJ1-2; D uncertain. Germline values: CDR1 SQVTM, CDR2 ANQGSEA. The CDR3 runs to 16 residues. Deletions cut 1 base from V and 4 bases from J, with 19 bases between. The CDR3 coding sequence is TGCAGCGTTGAAGTAGGTTTAAAGTGGGGAGTCTATGGCTACACCTTC. Its translation: CSVEVGLKWGVYGYTF.

The chain is built from TRBV29-1 and TRBJ1-2; D unclear. CDR3 size: 11 residues. Germline V gene data show CDR1 as SQVTM and CDR2 as ANQGSEA. V lost 4 bases to trimming and J lost 8 bases, with 11 bases between them. The CDR3 sequence is CSVVRASGYTF. The DNA for the CDR3 is TGCAGCGTTGTGAGAGCCTCAGGCTACACCTTC.

The chain recombines TRBV5-1 with TRBJ2-3; 10 positions agree with TRBD1. The CDR3 runs to 13 residues. The junction had 3 bases not matched to a gene; V was cut back by 7 bases and J by 4 bases. Germline V lookup: CDR1 SGHRS, CDR2 YFSETQ. The CDR3 bases are TGCGCCAGCGGTGGACAGGGGGCAGATACGCAGTATTTT. As protein: CASGGQGADTQYF. Complete variable domain (other parts from reference TRBV5-1 and TRBJ2-3): KAGVTQTPRYLIKTRGQQVTLSCSPISGHRSVSWYQQTPGQGLQFLFEYFSETQRNKGNFPGRFSGRQFSNSRSEMNVSTLELGDSALYLCASGGQGADTQYFGPGTRLTVL.

The chain couples TRBV7-9 to TRBJ2-5; TRBD2 matches 14 bases. CDR1 and CDR2 (germline): SEHNR, FQNEAQ (reference sequence). Trimming took 5 bases from V and 4 from J; bases not matched to a gene: 3. This CDR3 is built from 15 residues. The CDR3 nucleotides are TGTGCCAGCAGCCCCGGACTAGCGGGAGGAGAGACCCAGTACTTC. Protein sequence: CASSPGLAGGETQYF.

The J gene is TRBJ1-5, the V gene TRBV18; D is possibly TRBD1 (5 bases). From germline, CDR1 is KGHSH and CDR2 LQKENI. Trimming removed 1 base at V and 0 bases at J, with 10 bases between. There are 16 residues in the CDR3. In DNA, the CDR3 is TGTGCCAGCTCACCACGCCCGACAGCTAGCAATCAGCCCCAGCATTTT. The encoded protein is CASSPRPTASNQPQHF.

The genes are TRBV25-1 and TRBJ1-4, with a possible D match to TRBD1 (5 bases). The CDR3 is 17 residues long. Trimming cost V 5 bases and J 4 bases, with 20 bases left between them. From germline, CDR1 is MGHDK and CDR2 SYGVNS. The DNA for the CDR3 is TGTGCCAGCAGTTTATTAATCGGGCCCCAGGGTAATGAAAAACTGTTTTTT. Translating it yields CASSLLIGPQGNEKLFF. Variable domain in full (rest from reference TRBV25-1 and TRBJ1-4): EADIYQTPRYLVIGTGKKITLECSQTMGHDKMYWYQQDPGMELHLIHYSYGVNSTEKGDLSSESTVSRIRTEHFPLTLESARPSHTSQYLCASSLLIGPQGNEKLFFGSGTQLSVL.

The chain carries TRBV6-5 and TRBJ1-1, with TRBD1 as a possible D gene (6 bases). CDR3 length: 15 residues. The V gene lost 6 bases and the J gene lost 0 bases, with 14 bases spanning the gap. Germline V CDR1 and CDR2: MNHEY, SVGAGI. As DNA, the CDR3 is TGTGCCAGCAGGCCAGGACAGAGAATGAACACTGAAGCTTTCTTT. This translates into CASRPGQRMNTEAFF.

This chain connects TRBV5-6 to TRBJ2-3; D is unresolved. CDR3 length: 18 residues. V was cut by 4 bases and J by 0 bases, with 21 bases left in between. Germline V gives CDR1 SGHDT, CDR2 YYEEEE. Here the CDR3 reads CASSRSHLRAASTDTQYF. The CDR3 DNA is TGTGCCAGCAGCCGATCACATCTTCGGGCGGCTAGCACAGATACGCAGTATTTT. The variable domain in full, with the rest retrieved from reference TRBV5-6 and TRBJ2-3, is DAGVTQSPTHLIKTRGQQVTLRCSPKSGHDTVSWYQQALGQGPQFIFQYYEEEERQRGNFPDRFSGHQFPNYSSELNVNALLLGDSALYLCASSRSHLRAASTDTQYFGPGTRLTVL.

V usage is TRBV5-1 and J usage is TRBJ2-3; 13 bases are shared with TRBD2. This CDR3 is built from 15 residues. Germline CDR1 SGHRS, CDR2 YFSETQ. The V gene end was trimmed by 4 bases and the J gene end by 6 bases; junction bases not matched to a gene: 5. The CDR3 sequence: CASSGGLAGPDTQYF. CDR3 in DNA: TGCGCCAGCAGCGGGGGACTAGCGGGGCCGGATACGCAGTATTTT.

The CDR3 sequence is CASTDRGEAFF. The CDR3 nucleotides are TGTGCCAGCACCGACAGGGGGGAAGCTTTCTTT. This chain links TRBV6-5 with TRBJ1-1; 9 positions match TRBD1. V shed 7 bases, J shed 8 bases, and the junction held 2 bases outside the gene matches. Germline CDR1 MNHEY, CDR2 SVGAGI. The CDR3 length is 11 residues.

The genes are TRBV5-4 and TRBJ2-1, with 10 bases lining up with TRBD2. The CDR3 length is 18 residues. The V gene's germline CDR1 is SGHNT and CDR2 YYREEE (reference sequence). The V gene end was trimmed by 4 bases and the J gene end by 5 bases; junction bases not matched to a gene: 15. The chain's CDR3 is CASSPVGVAGGRHNEQFF. Here the CDR3 DNA reads TGTGCCAGCAGCCCCGTTGGGGTAGCGGGAGGTCGGCACAATGAGCAGTTCTTC. The full variable domain, in which reference TRBV5-4 and TRBJ2-1 provide the parts outside the CDR3, is ETGVTQSPTHLIKTRGQQVTLRCSSQSGHNTVSWYQQALGQGPQFIFQYYREEENGRGNFPPRFSGLQFPNYSSELNVNALELDDSALYLCASSPVGVAGGRHNEQFFGPGTRLTVL.

The chain employs TRBV27 and TRBJ1-2, with 8 bases matching TRBD1. V gave up 4 bases and J gave up 7 bases; unmatched junction bases: 5. The CDR3 is 13 amino acids. Germline loops: CDR1 MNHEY, CDR2 SMNVEV (reference sequence). The CDR3 here is CASSWAGGFGYTF. The CDR3 DNA follows: TGTGCCAGCAGTTGGGCAGGGGGCTTTGGCTACACCTTC.

V gene TRBV7-5 combines with J gene TRBJ2-3; the table's D call, TRBD2, has no DNA check behind it. TRBV7-5 is labeled a pseudogene. The CDR3 is 17 residues long. The CDR3 DNA sequence: TGTGCCAGAAGCTTAGAGGAACTAGCGGGAGTCACAGATACGCAGTATTTT. It is translated as CARSLEELAGVTDTQYF.

V usage is TRBV7-8 and J usage is TRBJ1-2; 7 bases are shared with TRBD1. CDR1 and CDR2 from the germline V gene are SGHVS and FQNEAQ. This CDR3 is built from 17 residues. The J segment lost 3 bases and the V segment lost 1 base, leaving 11 bases of the junction unmatched. CDR3 nucleotide sequence: TGTGCCAGCAGCTTAGGGATTAGACAGGGTGGGGACTATGGCTACACCTTC. It specifies CASSLGIRQGGDYGYTF.

This sequence joins TRBV10-3 and TRBJ2-1; D gene uncertain. CDR3 length equals 12 residues. The V gene lost 3 bases and the J gene lost 7 bases, with 7 bases spanning the gap. The germline CDR1 and CDR2 sequences are ENHRY and SYGVKD. The CDR3: CAISDGENEQFF. The DNA for the CDR3 is TGTGCCATCAGTGATGGAGAAAATGAGCAGTTCTTC.

This chain joins TRBV27 and TRBJ1-1; D unclear. This CDR3 is built from 13 residues. Trimming removed 4 bases at V and 1 base at J, with 7 bases between. Germline lookup yields CDR1 MNHEY and CDR2 SMNVEV (reference sequence). CDR3 sequence reads: CASSWAPNTEAFF. Written as DNA, the CDR3 is TGTGCCAGCAGTTGGGCCCCGAACACTGAAGCTTTCTTT.

In this sample, this clone turned up once. In DNA form, the CDR3 reads TGTGCCAGCAGCTTATATCGTGTCCCCGCCTTGGAGCAGTTCTTC. Translation: CASSLYRVPALEQFF. J is TRBJ2-1 and V is TRBV11-2, with no clear D. Germline V gene data show CDR1 as SGHAT and CDR2 as FQNNGV. CDR3 length: 15 residues. V was pared by 2 bases and J by 10 bases, with 18 bases between.

The chain has TRBV4-1 and TRBJ2-7; possibly TRBD1 for D (6 bases). The germline V gene encodes CDR1 MGHRA and CDR2 YSYEKL. The CDR3 totals 15 residues. Trimming shortened V by 0 bases and J by 7 bases, and 16 bases separated the two germline ends. CDR3: CASSQEGTTMGEQYF. Written as DNA, the CDR3 is TGCGCCAGCAGCCAAGAAGGGACAACTATGGGTGAGCAGTACTTC.

The rearrangement uses TRBV10-2 and TRBJ2-1, with D possibly TRBD1 on 10 matching bases. This CDR3 has 18 residues. CDR1 is WSHSY, CDR2 SAAADI, per germline. V was trimmed by 7 bases and J by 8 bases, leaving 30 bases between them. DNA for the CDR3: TGCGCCAGCAAGGAGACAGGGGGCCCGGGACTAGCCAAGGATGAGCAGTTCTTC. Encoded protein: CASKETGGPGLAKDEQFF.

This chain joins TRBV5-4 and TRBJ2-5, with 8 bases matching TRBD2. V lost 3 bases to trimming and J lost 4 bases; unmatched junction nucleotides: 8. CDR3 size: 15 residues. Germline values: CDR1 SGHNT, CDR2 YYREEE (reference sequence). DNA for the CDR3: TGTGCCAGCAGCTCCGACGGGGGGGGCTCAGAGACCCAGTACTTC. It codes for CASSSDGGGSETQYF. Based on the CDR3 plus reference TRBV5-4 and TRBJ2-5, the full variable domain is ETGVTQSPTHLIKTRGQQVTLRCSSQSGHNTVSWYQQALGQGPQFIFQYYREEENGRGNFPPRFSGLQFPNYSSELNVNALELDDSALYLCASSSDGGGSETQYFGPGTRLLVL.

This clone has more than one count but fewer than ten. V gene TRBV5-5 combines with J gene TRBJ2-7; TRBD1 aligns across 7 bases. V was clipped by 4 bases and J by 3 bases; unmatched bases: 10. Germline-derived CDR1 and CDR2 are SGHKS and YYEKEE (reference sequence). This CDR3 contains 15 residues. CDR3 sequence: CASSQQQGSIYEQYF. CDR3 nucleotides: TGTGCCAGCAGCCAACAACAGGGGTCGATCTACGAGCAGTACTTC.

The gene calls are TRBV4-3 and TRBJ2-7; 13 bases map to TRBD2. The CDR3 has 15 residues. The germline CDR1 and CDR2 sequences are LGHNA and YSLEER. Trimming took 4 bases from V and 7 from J; bases not matched to a gene: 7. CDR3 in DNA: TGCGCCAGCAGCCTGGGACTAGCGGGGTCTAGTGAGCAGTACTTC. This codes for CASSLGLAGSSEQYF.

V is TRBV7-8 and J is TRBJ1-5; 7 bases fit TRBD1. CDR3 length: 16 amino acids. After removal of 2 bases from V and 6 bases from J, the junction contained 10 bases not matched to a gene. The V gene's germline CDR1 is SGHVS and CDR2 FQNEAQ. In DNA form, the CDR3 reads TGTGCCAGCAGCTTATTTGTCAGGGGGGGTTTTCAGCCCCAGCATTTT. Protein sequence: CASSLFVRGGFQPQHF.

This CDR3 reads CASSLERTALNTEAFF. The CDR3 coding sequence is TGCGCCAGCAGCTTGGAAAGGACAGCCTTGAACACTGAAGCTTTCTTT. V gene TRBV5-1 combines with J gene TRBJ1-1; tentative D call: TRBD1 (6 bases). Germline V gene data show CDR1 as SGHRS and CDR2 as YFSETQ. Trimming shortened V by 0 bases and J by 0 bases, and 12 bases separated the two germline ends. The CDR3 extends over 16 amino acids. Together with reference TRBV5-1 and TRBJ1-1, the CDR3 gives the full variable domain: KAGVTQTPRYLIKTRGQQVTLSCSPISGHRSVSWYQQTPGQGLQFLFEYFSETQRNKGNFPGRFSGRQFSNSRSEMNVSTLELGDSALYLCASSLERTALNTEAFFGQGTRLTVV.

This chain uses TRBV5-6 with TRBJ2-3, with D perhaps assigned TRBD1 or TRBD2 (6 bases each). V was pared by 4 bases and J by 1 base, with 16 bases between. This CDR3 is 16 amino acids long. Germline CDR1 reads SGHDT; CDR2 reads YYEEEE. The CDR3 DNA follows: TGTGCCAGCAGCCCATTATTCGGGGGCCGCACAGATACGCAGTATTTT. Protein product: CASSPLFGGRTDTQYF.

The CDR3 here is CASSQEGVADGYTF. For the CDR3, the DNA is TGCGCCAGCAGCCAAGAAGGGGTGGCCGATGGCTACACCTTC. The chain uses TRBV4-3 and TRBJ1-2; tentatively, D is TRBD1 (5 bases). CDR1 LGHNA and CDR2 YSLEER come from the germline V gene. This CDR3 has 14 residues. V was trimmed by 0 bases and J by 6 bases, leaving 11 bases between them.

This chain links TRBV11-3 with TRBJ2-3; D remains unclear. Germline V gives CDR1 SGHNT, CDR2 YENEEA. V dropped 5 bases and J dropped 2 bases, with 14 bases sitting between them. The CDR3 contains 15 residues. DNA of the CDR3: TGTGCCAGCAGCGTATCTGGTACCCACACAGATACGCAGTATTTT. It encodes CASSVSGTHTDTQYF.

Only one count was recorded for this clone. The chain combines TRBV7-2 with TRBJ2-7; TRBD1 is a possible D gene (6 bases). V was trimmed by 4 bases and J by 6 bases, leaving 13 bases between them. CDR3 length: 13 amino acids. Germline-derived CDR1 and CDR2 are SGHTA and FQGNSA. The chain's CDR3 is CASSWIPGAEQYF. CDR3 bases: TGTGCCAGCAGCTGGATCCCAGGGGCCGAGCAGTACTTC.